The 9 T cell receptor beta chains listed next were all sequenced from one sample in a study of PD-L1 blockade in urothelial cancer. Time point: peripheral blood 6 weeks after treatment start. TCRdb keeps only in-frame clones here, not all; method: immunoSEQ multiplex PCR. The table includes around 19,000 clones, approximately 82% detected once. Source: PBMCs, taken around atezolizumab (anti-PD-L1) treatment. The receptor set was obtained from a man over 45 with urothelial cancer.

J is TRBJ1-1 and V is TRBV28; D is uncertain. The CDR3 runs to 14 residues. CDR1 and CDR2 from the germline V gene are MDHEN and SYDVKM. With 6 bases removed from V and 1 base from J, the gap between germline ends came to 12 bases. Here the CDR3 DNA reads TGTGCCAGCAGGTTACAGAGCGCGAACACTGAAGCTTTCTTT. Protein: CASRLQSANTEAFF.

The J gene is TRBJ1-5, the V gene TRBV7-8; a possible D gene is TRBD1 (6 bases). The CDR3 is 14 amino acids. In germline, CDR1 is SGHVS, CDR2 FQNEAQ. Trimming removed 3 bases from V and 3 bases from J, with 9 bases in between. CDR3 coding DNA: TGTGCCAGCAGCTTCCGGGACATCAATCAGCCCCAGCATTTT. Translated, it gives CASSFRDINQPQHF. Based on the CDR3 plus reference TRBV7-8 and TRBJ1-5, the full variable domain is GAGVSQSPRYKVAKRGQDVALRCDPISGHVSLFWYQQALGQGPEFLTYFQNEAQLDKSGLPSDRFFAERPEGSVSTLKIQRTQQEDSAVYLCASSFRDINQPQHFGDGTRLSIL.

The chain links TRBV7-9 to TRBJ1-1; weak D call: TRBD1 (5 bases). V shed 5 bases and J shed 4 bases, with 11 bases lying between them. This CDR3 comprises 13 residues. The germline gives CDR1 SEHNR, CDR2 FQNEAQ (reference sequence). The CDR3 is CASSARAATEAFF. The CDR3 DNA reads TGTGCCAGCAGCGCCAGGGCGGCCACTGAAGCTTTCTTT.

Worth noting for this clone: A read error may account for a junction end that differs from germline. The genes are TRBV2 and TRBJ2-5, with a possible D match to TRBD1 (5 bases). CDR3 length: 13 amino acids. Germline V gene data show CDR1 as SNHLY and CDR2 as FYNNEI. CDR3 amino acids: CANSAGMEETQYF. The CDR3, as DNA: TGTGCCAACAGTGCAGGGATGGAAGAGACCCAGTACTTC.

This clone was detected only once. The chain carries TRBV19 and TRBJ1-4, with D perhaps TRBD1 (6 bases). Trimming took off 5 bases at V and 8 bases at J, with 21 bases between the two ends. CDR3 length: 16 residues. The germline CDR1 and CDR2 sequences are LNHDA and SQIVND (reference sequence). The CDR3 region has the DNA TGTGCCAGTAGTCGGGGTCTGAACAGGGTGGGCGAAAAACTGTTTTTT. Amino acid sequence: CASSRGLNRVGEKLFF.

V is TRBV7-2 and J is TRBJ1-1; 9 nucleotides match TRBD1. With V trimmed by 4 bases and J by 0 bases, 3 bases remained unmatched. Germline lookup yields CDR1 SGHTA and CDR2 FQGNSA. This CDR3 has 15 amino acids. CDR3 sequence reads: CASSSTGGVNTEAFF. The DNA for the CDR3 is TGTGCCAGCAGCTCGACAGGGGGTGTGAACACTGAAGCTTTCTTT.

The genes are TRBV14 and TRBJ2-1, with 12 bases identical to TRBD2. CDR3 length equals 15 residues. Per the germline V gene, CDR1 is SGHDN and CDR2 is FVKESK. V gave up 4 bases and J gave up 8 bases; unmatched junction bases: 6. The CDR3 bases are TGTGCCAGCAGCCGCGAGACTAGCGGGAGCTATGAGCAGTTCTTC. Amino acid sequence: CASSRETSGSYEQFF.

The CDR3 loop is CASYGTGSSGANVLTF. The CDR3 coding sequence is TGCGCCAGCTACGGGACAGGATCCTCTGGGGCCAACGTCCTGACTTTC. This rearrangement joins TRBV10-2 to TRBJ2-6; 8 bases map to TRBD1. From germline, CDR1 is WSHSY and CDR2 SAAADI. The CDR3 has 16 residues. V was clipped by 8 bases and J by 0 bases; unmatched bases: 6.

This chain connects TRBV18 to TRBJ1-5; possible D gene TRBD1, 5 bases. The CDR3 extends over 14 amino acids. The V gene's germline CDR1 is KGHSH and CDR2 LQKENI. V was cut by 7 bases and J by 4 bases, with 14 bases left in between. The DNA of the CDR3 is TGTGCCAGCTGGGCAGGGAATCCTAATCAGCCCCAGCATTTT. It specifies CASWAGNPNQPQHF. The full variable domain, in which reference TRBV18 and TRBJ1-5 provide the parts outside the CDR3, is NAGVMQNPRHLVRRRGQEARLRCSPMKGHSHVYWYRQLPEEGLKFMVYLQKENIIDESGMPKERFSAEFPKEGPSILRIQQVVRGDSAAYFCASWAGNPNQPQHFGDGTRLSIL.